Listed below are T cell receptor beta chains from one sample, sequenced in a study of blood T cell repertoires in COVID-19. Some clones are missing from TCRdb's copy, which holds only in-frame ones; the method was immunoSEQ multiplex PCR. There are about 33,000 clones in the sample; more than 80% occur only once, and 7.3% lies in the top ten. What was sequenced was peripheral blood. Receptors were obtained from a human donor in a cohort sampled during active COVID-19. Each CDR3 is given with its conserved first and last residue. A D gene is named only where the DNA matches it firmly.

cdr3_length	j_call	v_call	d_call	cdr3_nt	cdr3_aa
14	TRBJ1-6	TRBV6-2/TRBV6-3	TRBD1	TGTGCCAGCAGTCCCGGGACAGGGGTTTCACCCCTCCACTTT	CASSPGTGVSPLHF
15	TRBJ2-1	TRBV2	TRBD2	TGTGCCAGCAGTCCCGGGACTAGCGGGATGGGTGAGCAGTTCTTC	CASSPGTSGMGEQFF
15	TRBJ2-1	TRBV27	NA	TGTGCCAGCAGTTTACTCGGGAGTAAAGGCAATGAGCAGTTCTTC	CASSLLGSKGNEQFF
14	TRBJ1-6	TRBV5-5	NA	TGTGCCAGCAGCTTACAGGGCGAAATAGGACCCCTCCACTTT	CASSLQGEIGPLHF
12	TRBJ1-1	TRBV2	NA	TGTGCCAGCAGCCGAAGTCAGACTGAAGCTTTCTTT	CASSRSQTEAFF
16	TRBJ1-6	TRBV2	NA	TGTGCCAGCAGGGGGACACCCAGCTCCTATAATTCACCCCTCCACTTT	CASRGTPSSYNSPLHF
15	TRBJ2-7	TRBV3-1/TRBV3-2	TRBD2	TGTGCCAGCAGCCCACCCGGGACTAGCGTCAACGAGCAGTACTTC	CASSPPGTSVNEQYF
13	TRBJ1-2	TRBV2	TRBD1	TGTGCCAGCAGTGAGGGGACAGGGGTTGGCTACACCTTC	CASSEGTGVGYTF
14	TRBJ2-1	TRBV2	NA	TGTGCCAGCAGTGAAGGTTCTTTCTACAATGAGCAGTTCTTC	CASSEGSFYNEQFF
13	TRBJ2-5	TRBV2	TRBD1	TGTGCCAGCAGTGAATGGGACAGGGAGACCCAGTACTTC	CASSEWDRETQYF
15	TRBJ2-3	TRBV5-4	TRBD2	TGTGCCAGCAGCCCCCCCGGGGGGGGCACAGATACGCAGTATTTT	CASSPPGGGTDTQYF
13	TRBJ1-5	TRBV12-3/TRBV12-4	TRBD1	TGTGCCAGTCGACAGGGGGCAGGTCAGCCCCAGCATTTT	CASRQGAGQPQHF
14	TRBJ1-5	TRBV19	TRBD1	TGTGCCAGTAGGATCACAGGGGACAATCAGCCCCAGCATTTT	CASRITGDNQPQHF
13	TRBJ1-1	TRBV19	NA	TGTGCCAGTATGACATTTGGGAACACTGAAGCTTTCTTT	CASMTFGNTEAFF
11	TRBJ2-7	TRBV10-3	NA	TGTGCCATCAGGCGACAAAGCGAGCAGTACTTC	CAIRRQSEQYF
15	TRBJ2-3	TRBV9	TRBD1	TGTGCCAGCAGCGCCCAGGGACAGCCCACAGATACGCAGTATTTT	CASSAQGQPTDTQYF